This TCR beta chain appears in the sequencing data of a study of T cell responses to AZD1222 COVID-19 vaccine. Study findings and constraints: Only 5 to 7 AZD1222 recipients tested seropositive at baseline.

A word on this clone: What it binds is not known.

The table came from immunoSEQ multiplex PCR; TCRdb's copy has only in-frame clones and leaves some out. This sample has roughly 150,000 clones; 70% to 90% occur once, and the top ten carry less than 1.3%. V was trimmed by 1 base and J by 4 bases, leaving 10 bases between them. CDR1 and CDR2 from the germline V gene are LGHNT and FRNRAP. This CDR3 spans 14 amino acids. The chain couples TRBV12-5 to TRBJ1-1; D might be TRBD1 (5 bases). The TCR was taken from an adult who received the AZD1222 COVID-19 vaccine. Source: peripheral blood, taken 28 days after the second AZD1222 dose. CDR3 residues: CASGLGGRGTEAFF. The DNA for the CDR3 is TGTGCTAGTGGTTTGGGGGGGAGAGGCACTGAAGCTTTCTTT.